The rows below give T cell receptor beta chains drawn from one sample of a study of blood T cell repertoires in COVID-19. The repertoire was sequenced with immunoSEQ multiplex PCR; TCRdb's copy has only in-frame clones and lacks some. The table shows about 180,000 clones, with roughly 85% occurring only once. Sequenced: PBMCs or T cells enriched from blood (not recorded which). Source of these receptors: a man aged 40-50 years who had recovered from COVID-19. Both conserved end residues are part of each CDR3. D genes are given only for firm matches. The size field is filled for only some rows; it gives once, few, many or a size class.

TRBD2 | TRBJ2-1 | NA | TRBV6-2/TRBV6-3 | TGTGCCAGCAGTTACTCTCCTCTAGCGGGAGTCTACAATGAGCAGTTCTTC | CASSYSPLAGVYNEQFF
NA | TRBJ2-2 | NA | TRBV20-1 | TGCAGTGCTAGTCGGCAGGGACTCACCGGGGAGCTGTTTTTT | CSASRQGLTGELFF
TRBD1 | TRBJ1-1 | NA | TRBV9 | TGTGCCAGCAGTCGACAGGGTTTTACTGAAGCTTTCTTT | CASSRQGFTEAFF
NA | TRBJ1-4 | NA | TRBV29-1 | TGCAGCGTTGAAGATGAAAGGGGGAGCGAAAAACTGTTTTTT | CSVEDERGSEKLFF
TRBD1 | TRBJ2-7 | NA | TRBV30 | TGTGCCTGGAGTTGGACAGGGGTTGAGCAGTACTTC | CAWSWTGVEQYF
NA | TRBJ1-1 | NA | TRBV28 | TGTGCCAGCAGTCCCCCCTCGGGGAACACTGAAGCTTTCTTT | CASSPPSGNTEAFF
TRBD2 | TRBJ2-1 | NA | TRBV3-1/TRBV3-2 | TGTGCCAGCAGCCCCCGGACTAGCCACTCCAACAATGAGCAGTTCTTC | CASSPRTSHSNNEQFF
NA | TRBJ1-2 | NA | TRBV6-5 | TGTGCCAGCAACGGGGTCGCCGGTGGCTACACCTTC | CASNGVAGGYTF
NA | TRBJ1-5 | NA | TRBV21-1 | TGTGCCAGCAGTCAAAGCGGGGGGAATAGCAATCAGCCCCAGCATTTT | CASSQSGGNSNQPQHF
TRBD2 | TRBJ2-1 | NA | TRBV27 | TGTGCCAGCAGTCGTCTGGCTAGCGGGAGTCTCGGTGAGCAGTTCTTC | CASSRLASGSLGEQFF
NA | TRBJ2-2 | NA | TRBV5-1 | TGCGCCAGCAGCTCTCACACGAACACCGGGGAGCTGTTTTTT | CASSSHTNTGELFF
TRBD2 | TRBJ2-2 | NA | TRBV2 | TGTGCCAGCAGTGAACTGGGGGGGACCTCCGGGGAGCTGTTTTTT | CASSELGGTSGELFF
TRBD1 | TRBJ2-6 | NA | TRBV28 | TGTGCCAGCAGTTCCGACAGGGCCCCCCTCTCTGGGGCCAACGTCCTGACTTTC | CASSSDRAPLSGANVLTF
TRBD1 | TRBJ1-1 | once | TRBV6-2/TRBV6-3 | TGTGCCAGCAGTTACCTCCGGGACAGGAACACTGAAGCTTTCTTT | CASSYLRDRNTEAFF
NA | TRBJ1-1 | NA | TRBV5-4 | TGTGCCAGCAGCTTGGCACAGGCTACAATGAACACTGAAGCTTTCTTT | CASSLAQATMNTEAFF
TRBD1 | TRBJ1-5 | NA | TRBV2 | TGTGCCAGCAGTGCTGTGACAGGGGGCCGGGGCAATCAGCCCCAGCATTTT | CASSAVTGGRGNQPQHF
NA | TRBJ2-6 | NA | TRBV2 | TGTGCCAGCAGTGAACAGGGGAGAGGGGCCAACGTCCTGACTTTC | CASSEQGRGANVLTF
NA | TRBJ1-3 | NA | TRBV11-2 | TGTGCCAGCAGCTTAGCCGAGGGAAACACCATATATTTT | CASSLAEGNTIYF
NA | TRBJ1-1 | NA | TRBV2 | TGTGCCAGCAGACCTCCGCTTACCCAGGGGAACACTGAAGCTTTCTTT | CASRPPLTQGNTEAFF
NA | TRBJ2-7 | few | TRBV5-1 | TGCGCCAGCAGCTTGGTTGCGGGCTACGAGCAGTACTTC | CASSLVAGYEQYF
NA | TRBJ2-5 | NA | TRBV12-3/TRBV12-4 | TGTGCCAGCAGCGCTGCATCGGGGGAGACCCAGTACTTC | CASSAASGETQYF
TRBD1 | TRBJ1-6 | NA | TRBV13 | TGTGCCAGCAGCTTATCTGCGGGGACAGCCGATTCACCCCTCCACTTT | CASSLSAGTADSPLHF
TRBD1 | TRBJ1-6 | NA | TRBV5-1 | TGCGCCAGCAGCCTGACAGGGAACGAGAATTCACCCCTCCACTTT | CASSLTGNENSPLHF
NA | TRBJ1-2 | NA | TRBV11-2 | TGTGCCAGCAGCTTAGGGGGCGGTAACTATGGCTACACCTTC | CASSLGGGNYGYTF
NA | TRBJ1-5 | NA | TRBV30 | TGTGCCTGGAAAGGGATCGGGGATCAGCCCCAGCATTTT | CAWKGIGDQPQHF
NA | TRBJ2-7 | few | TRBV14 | TGTGCCAGCAGCCAAGATACGGGGATGGGGATAAGCGAGCAGTACTTC | CASSQDTGMGISEQYF
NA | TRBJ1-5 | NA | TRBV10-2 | TGCGCCAGCAGTACTGAGGCCTATAGCAATCAGCCCCAGCATTTT | CASSTEAYSNQPQHF
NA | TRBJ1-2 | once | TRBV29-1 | TGCAGCGTCAGAGAGGGGGATCTCTATGGCTACACCTTC | CSVREGDLYGYTF
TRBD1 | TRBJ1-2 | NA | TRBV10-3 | TGTGCCATAGGGACAGCGGATACGGTTGTCTATGGCTACACCTTC | CAIGTADTVVYGYTF
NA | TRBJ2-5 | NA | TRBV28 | TGTGCCAGCAGTTTCAACGGAGGGTCAGAGACCCAGTACTTC | CASSFNGGSETQYF
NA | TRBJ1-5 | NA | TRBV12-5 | TGTGCTAGTGGTTCCCCTCGGGGGGAGGGTCAGCCCCAGCATTTT | CASGSPRGEGQPQHF
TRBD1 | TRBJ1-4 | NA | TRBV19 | TGTGCCAGTAGTTCGGGACAGGCCCAAGAAAAACTGTTTTTT | CASSSGQAQEKLFF
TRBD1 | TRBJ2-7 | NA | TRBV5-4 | TGTGCCAGCAGCTCAATTCCGGGACAGGACTACGAGCAGTACTTC | CASSSIPGQDYEQYF
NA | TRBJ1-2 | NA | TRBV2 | TGTGCCAGCAACAGGGACAATGGCTACACCTTC | CASNRDNGYTF
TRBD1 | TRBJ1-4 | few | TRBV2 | TGTGCCAGCAGTCCAGGGGGTTTGAATGAAAAACTGTTTTTT | CASSPGGLNEKLFF
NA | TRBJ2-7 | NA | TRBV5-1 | TGCGCCAGCAGCTTGGCCGGGAGAAGTTCACAGTACTTC | CASSLAGRSSQYF
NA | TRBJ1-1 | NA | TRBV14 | TGTGCCAGCAGCCAAGATCTTCGCAGCGCGGCTTTCTTT | CASSQDLRSAAFF
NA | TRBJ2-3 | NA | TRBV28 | TGTGCCAGCGCACCCCTGGGCAGTGGAGATACGCAGTATTTT | CASAPLGSGDTQYF
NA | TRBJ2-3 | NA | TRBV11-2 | TGTGCCAGCAGCTTAGAACGTCTTCGGGGCACAGATACGCAGTATTTT | CASSLERLRGTDTQYF
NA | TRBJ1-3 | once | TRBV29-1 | TGCAGCGTTGAGAGTGCGGGGGGAAACACCATATATTTT | CSVESAGGNTIYF
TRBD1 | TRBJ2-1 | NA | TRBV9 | TGTGCCAGCAGCGCCGGACAGGGGGGGACCAATGAGCAGTTCTTC | CASSAGQGGTNEQFF
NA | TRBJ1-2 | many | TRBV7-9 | TGTGCCAAGAGTAAGGGGGCTAACTATGGCTACACCTTC | CAKSKGANYGYTF
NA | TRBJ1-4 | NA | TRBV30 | TGTGCCTGGAGTGTCGTTAAGGGGGATAATGAAAAACTGTTTTTT | CAWSVVKGDNEKLFF
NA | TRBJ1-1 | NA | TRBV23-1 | TGCGCCAGCATCCGACAGGTCTTGAACACTGAAGCTTTCTTT | CASIRQVLNTEAFF
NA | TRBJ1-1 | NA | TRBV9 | TGTGCCAGCAGCCCGACAGAAACTGAAGCTTTCTTT | CASSPTETEAFF
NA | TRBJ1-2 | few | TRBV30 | TGTGCCTGGAGTACGATGCACAGGGTAGGCTACACCTTC | CAWSTMHRVGYTF
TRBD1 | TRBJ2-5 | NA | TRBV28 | TGTGCCAGCCGGGACAGGGATTCGGAGACCCAGTACTTC | CASRDRDSETQYF
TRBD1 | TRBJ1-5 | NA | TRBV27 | TGTGCCAGCAGTTTCTCTACAGGGGATCAGCCCCAGCATTTT | CASSFSTGDQPQHF
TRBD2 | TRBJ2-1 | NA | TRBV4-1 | TGCGCCAGCAGCCACCCGGGACTAGCGGGGATGAGCTCCTACAATGAGCAGTTCTTC | CASSHPGLAGMSSYNEQFF
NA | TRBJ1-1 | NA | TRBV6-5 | TGTGCCAGCAGTTACGGCGCGGCGAACACTGAAGCTTTCTTT | CASSYGAANTEAFF
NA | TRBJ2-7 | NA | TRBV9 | TGTGCCAGCAGCCCCATCACGGGAGAGCAGTACTTC | CASSPITGEQYF
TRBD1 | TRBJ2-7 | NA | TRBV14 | TGTGCCAGCAGCCAAACAGGGGTTCGATACGAGCAGTACTTC | CASSQTGVRYEQYF
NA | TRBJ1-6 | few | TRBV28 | TGTGCCAGCGATTTATCCAGGGTTAAGGATATCACCTATAATTCACCCCTCCACTTT | CASDLSRVKDITYNSPLHF